This T cell receptor (beta chain) stems from a study of cytomegalovirus exposure and HLA in healthy donors. As for this clone: Its specificity is unknown.

A multiplex PCR was run with 60 Vbeta primers and 13 Jbeta primers. Authors' data handling: Unique TCR beta chains totaled roughly 80 million in a later count, with roughly 11 million of them shared. Assay used: immunoSEQ multiplex PCR; TCRdb lists only in-frame clones, some missing. The V and J calls and clone size were taken over from that table, and D and trimming were inferred from the DNA. The table for this sample gives some 150,000 clones. After removal of 5 bases from V and 9 bases from J, the junction contained 9 bases not matched to a gene. Germline loops: CDR1 LNHDA, CDR2 SQIVND (reference sequence). CDR3 length equals 13 residues. Study-wide points: 164 TCR beta chains were listed as cytomegalovirus-associated.

The J gene is TRBJ2-5, the V gene TRBV19; 7 bases fit TRBD2. This TCR came from a young woman in good health and CMV-seronegative. The sequenced sample was PBMCs. This CDR3 reads CASSRGGSGAQYF. CDR3 coding DNA: TGTGCCAGTAGTCGTGGCGGGAGTGGGGCCCAGTACTTC. The variable domain in full, completed from reference TRBV19 and TRBJ2-5, reads DGGITQSPKYLFRKEGQNVTLSCEQNLNHDAMYWYRQDPGQGLRLIYYSQIVNDFQKGDIAEGYSVSREKKESFPLTVTSAQKNPTAFYLCASSRGGSGAQYFGPGTRLLVL.